This TCR beta chain was recorded in a study of T cell changes during pregnancy in multiple sclerosis. Sequencing was performed with immunoSEQ multiplex PCR; in TCRdb, only in-frame clones are kept and a portion is missing. The sample contains approximately 50,000 clones, 94% of which appear only once. Germline lookup yields CDR1 SEHNR and CDR2 FQNEAQ (reference sequence). CDR3 length equals 14 residues. V lost 2 bases, J lost 4 bases, and 4 bases stayed unmatched. This clone was counted only a few times. The chain combines TRBV7-9 with TRBJ2-7; TRBD1 aligns across 8 bases. The receptor was isolated from a female donor with multiple sclerosis, enrolled in a pregnancy study. This specimen consisted of CD4+ T cells from peripheral blood mononuclear cells, obtained in the third trimester of pregnancy. CDR3 sequence: CASSLQGAMYEQYF. The CDR3 DNA follows: TGTGCCAGCAGCTTACAGGGGGCGATGTACGAGCAGTACTTC.